These T cell receptor beta chains were read from a single sample in a study of shared clonotypes between healthy human individuals. Produced via immunoSEQ multiplex PCR; TCRdb's table is partial and in-frame only. Of about 340,000 clones listed, more than 60% are singletons. Sequencing was carried out using memory CD4+ T cells sorted from blood. These receptors were collected from a man aged 25 to 40 in good health. Both conserved end residues are part of each CDR3. The D gene is left open where the match is weak. Rows may omit the clone size; those that give it use once, few, many or a size class.

d_call,clone_size,v_call,j_call,cdr3_length,cdr3_nt,cdr3_aa
NA,NA,TRBV5-4,TRBJ2-5,15,TGTGCCAGCAGCACCAAACAGGGTCTGTCAGAGACCCAGTACTTC,CASSTKQGLSETQYF
TRBD1,NA,TRBV5-4,TRBJ2-3,15,TGTGCCAGCAGTCGGCCGGGACAGGGGACAGATACGCAGTATTTT,CASSRPGQGTDTQYF
TRBD2,NA,TRBV7-2,TRBJ2-3,17,TGTGCCAGCAGCTTAGCCCTAGCGGGAGGAAGTTTAGATACGCAGTATTTT,CASSLALAGGSLDTQYF
NA,NA,TRBV19,TRBJ1-5,14,TGTGCCAGTAAAGCAGACAGAAGCAATCAGCCCCAGCATTTT,CASKADRSNQPQHF
NA,once,TRBV19,TRBJ1-5,13,TGTGCCACCCAGGCGCGAGGGAATCAGCCCCAGCATTTT,CATQARGNQPQHF
NA,NA,TRBV15,TRBJ2-1,13,TGTGCCACCCGTGAAGGGACAATAAATGAGCAGTTCTTC,CATREGTINEQFF
TRBD1,NA,TRBV4-3,TRBJ1-2,15,TGCGCCAGCAGCCCCGCCTCTGGACAGGGCACGAGCTACACCTTC,CASSPASGQGTSYTF
NA,NA,TRBV30,TRBJ1-1,17,TGTGCCTGGAGTACCGCCGGGTCGGCGTACATGAACACTGAAGCTTTCTTT,CAWSTAGSAYMNTEAFF
NA,NA,TRBV7-2,TRBJ1-2,13,TGTGCCAGCAGCTTTTCTGTGAACTATGGCTACACCTTC,CASSFSVNYGYTF
NA,few,TRBV9,TRBJ1-1,15,TGTGCCAGCAGCGTACAGGGATGGATGAACACTGAAGCTTTCTTT,CASSVQGWMNTEAFF
NA,NA,TRBV5-1,TRBJ2-2,15,TGCGCCAGCAGCTTAGGTAGGGCGAACACCGGGGAGCTGTTTTTT,CASSLGRANTGELFF
NA,NA,TRBV5-1,TRBJ2-3,16,TGCGCCACCTCAGAAGGACTCCTAGGTGGCACAGATACGCAGTATTTT,CATSEGLLGGTDTQYF
TRBD1,NA,TRBV7-6,TRBJ2-2,16,TGTGCCAGCAGCCTCGGGACAGCAAGCCCTACCGGGGAGCTGTTTTTT,CASSLGTASPTGELFF
NA,NA,TRBV7-2,TRBJ2-1,11,TGTGCCAGCAGCGCGTACAATGAGCAGTTCTTC,CASSAYNEQFF
NA,NA,TRBV7-2,TRBJ1-1,14,TGTGCCAGCAGCTTAGCGGGGGGATACGCTGAAGCTTTCTTT,CASSLAGGYAEAFF
NA,NA,TRBV2,TRBJ1-5,14,TGTGCCAGCATGGTGGCGCTTGGCAATCAGCCCCAGCATTTT,CASMVALGNQPQHF
NA,NA,TRBV5-6,TRBJ2-5,13,TGTGCCACTCGCCCCGGGCCCCACGAGACCCAGTACTTC,CATRPGPHETQYF
NA,few,TRBV6-1,TRBJ1-2,14,TGTGCCAGCAGTACCTTGGACCGAGTCTATGGCTACACCTTC,CASSTLDRVYGYTF
NA,medium-sized,TRBV30,TRBJ1-1,13,TGTGCCTCCTATGGGACTATAGGCACTGAAGCTTTCTTT,CASYGTIGTEAFF
NA,few,TRBV18,TRBJ2-2,15,TGTGCCAGCTCACCTTTACAGGGCAACACCGGGGAGCTGTTTTTT,CASSPLQGNTGELFF
NA,once,TRBV20-1,TRBJ1-1,10,TGCAGTGCACAGGCCGCGCGAGCTTTCTTT,CSAQAARAFF
NA,NA,TRBV10-3,TRBJ2-7,16,TGTGCCATCAGTGAGGCGTTACAGTTCTCCCCTTACGAGCAGTACTTC,CAISEALQFSPYEQYF